The text below deals with one T cell receptor beta chain. This clone has only one observation. What antigen it recognizes has not been identified. Base-call qualities are not available, and no considerably larger clone is one nucleotide away. The data are from a study of cytomegalovirus exposure and HLA in healthy donors (dated 2017 in TCRdb). Regarding the complete study: According to a later analysis, the 120 or so validation repertoires were produced on the same platform as the 600 to 850 repertoires of the first cohort. In addition to the first cohort of around 670 subjects, a separate validation cohort of 120 different subjects was used. The study aimed to test whether signatures of past pathogen exposure could be identified by cataloging public T cell receptors. To predict cytomegalovirus infection status, the study brought together high-throughput TCR immunosequencing, statistical association of individual TCRs with disease status, and machine learning. Points the paper makes about the study in general: In a later analysis, TCRs clustered in the first cohort were found to also tend to co-occur in the 100 to 150 validation repertoires, with around 94% of cluster scores above 0. The study listed 150 to 200 TCR beta chains as associated with cytomegalovirus. A few of the identified cytomegalovirus-associated TCR beta chains were confirmed in vitro to be specific for cytomegalovirus antigens. According to the authors, the approach could potentially be generalized to other disease states and immunological phenotypes. The classifier was reported to diagnose cytomegalovirus status with high specificity and sensitivity in both the original and validation cohorts. The validation cohort had no HLA typing available for a later analysis, so co-occurrence within that cohort was assessed over all 130 or so repertoires. Across donors, most TCR sequences were observed very rarely, whereas some public TCRs were present in many individuals.

The CDR3 numbers 15 residues from cysteine through phenylalanine. The entry retains the CDR3 DNA only, 45 bases that are in frame from base 1. Trimming at the junction amounts to 3 bases on V and 4 bases on J, and the germline ends lie 15 bases apart. The germline V gene (reference sequence) gives CDR1 as PRHDT and CDR2 as FYEKMQ. The donors were included in the validation cohort of around 120 subjects, a group kept apart from the approximately 650-subject first cohort. Library method: the immunoSEQ multiplex PCR assay. The authors' pipeline ran thus. To diagnose cytomegalovirus status from the catalog of TCR beta chain sequences, a statistical classification framework was built. Imported from immuneACCESS, the table was reduced by TCRdb to in-frame sequences with V and J called. These copies leave out some clones; in studies compared against another copy, an unresolved V gene accounts for under half, and the cause of the remainder is not known. That table gives V, J and clone size, and the DNA gave D and trimming. Present in this sample are about 160,000 clones, roughly 84% of which were seen just once. Roughly 10% of the sample goes to the ten largest clones.

The receptor comes from a man younger than 40 in good health and CMV-seropositive. The chain uses TRBV13 and TRBJ1-2, with TRBD1 tentatively as D gene (6 bases match). Sequenced input: PBMCs. The nucleotides are TGTGCCAGCAGCTTCAAGGGGGAAGGGGGCTATGGCTACACCTTC. Its translation is CASSFKGEGGYGYTF. Reference TRBV13 and TRBJ1-2 genes cover what lies past the CDR3, so the full variable domain is AAGVIQSPRHLIKEKRETATLKCYPIPRHDTVYWYQQGPGQDPQFLISFYEKMQSDKGSIPDRFSAQQFSDYHSELNMSSLELGDSALYFCASSFKGEGGYGYTFGSGTRLTVV.